The 3 T cell receptor beta chains below all came from one sample that was sequenced in a study of technical replicates of blood from several donors. Data came from immunoSEQ multiplex PCR; TCRdb stores just in-frame clones and leaves some out. The sample carries tens of thousands of clones, 94% recorded once. Sequenced sample: T cells isolated from PBMCs. The receptor set was obtained from a human donor in good health.

The J gene is TRBJ2-3, the V gene TRBV4-1; TRBD2 might be the D (5 bases). Trimming shortened V by 1 base and J by 2 bases, and 13 bases separated the two germline ends. Germline CDR1 reads MGHRA; CDR2 reads YSYEKL. The CDR3 is 16 residues long. DNA of the CDR3: TGCGCCAGCAGCCAAGGAGCGGCACCATCCACAGATACGCAGTATTTT. This encodes CASSQGAAPSTDTQYF.

The rearrangement joins TRBV10-2 to TRBJ1-1; possibly TRBD1 for D (6 bases). CDR3 length equals 15 residues. CDR1 WSHSY and CDR2 SAAADI come from the germline V gene. V was pared by 5 bases and J by 1 base, with 14 bases between. The CDR3 loop reads CASSPPGTPNTEAFF. The CDR3 nucleotides read TGCGCCAGCAGTCCCCCCGGGACACCGAACACTGAAGCTTTCTTT.

The chain uses TRBV12-5 and TRBJ2-2, with TRBD1 matching over 7 bases. The V gene's germline CDR1 is LGHNT and CDR2 FRNRAP. CDR3 length: 17 amino acids. With V trimmed by 1 base and J by 0 bases, 5 bases remained unmatched. CDR3 sequence reads: CASGLARQGPNTGELFF. As DNA, the CDR3 is TGTGCTAGTGGTTTGGCCCGACAGGGCCCGAACACCGGGGAGCTGTTTTTT.